Listed below are T cell receptor beta chains from one sample, sequenced in a study of blood T cell repertoires in COVID-19. TCRdb's table, derived via immunoSEQ multiplex PCR, lists solely in-frame clones and lacks some. The data contain some 300,000 clones, roughly 90% of them singletons. Source material: peripheral blood. Source of these receptors: a woman aged 40 to 55 with COVID-19, enrolled during active disease. The CDR3 runs from the conserved cysteine through the conserved F or W. The D gene is left open where the match is weak. Clone size is stated in some rows and not others, as once, few, many or a class when expanded.

>TRBJ1-5|NA|16|TRBV30|TRBD1
TGTGCCTGGAGTCGCCCCGGGACAGCGAACAATCAGCCCCAGCATTTT
CAWSRPGTANNQPQHF
>TRBJ2-1|NA|14|TRBV6-2/TRBV6-3|NA
TGTGCCAGCAGTCCCGTGGCCCCCTACAATGAGCAGTTCTTC
CASSPVAPYNEQFF
>TRBJ2-1|NA|13|TRBV7-3|TRBD1
TGTGCCAGCAGCTTTGGACAGGGGAATGAGCAGTTCTTC
CASSFGQGNEQFF
>TRBJ2-3|few|14|TRBV27|NA
TGTGCCAGCAGTTTATCAAGTAGTGTGGATACGCAGTATTTT
CASSLSSSVDTQYF
>TRBJ1-5|NA|15|TRBV7-2|NA
TGTGCCAGCAGCTATTTTGGAGATCGTAATCAGCCCCAGCATTTT
CASSYFGDRNQPQHF
>TRBJ1-1|NA|16|TRBV28|TRBD1
TGTGCCAGCAGTCCGGGACAGGGGTGGGGGTACACTGAAGCTTTCTTT
CASSPGQGWGYTEAFF
>TRBJ2-1|NA|18|TRBV6-1|TRBD2
TGTGCCAGCAGTGGTACGGGACTAGCGGGAGCCTCCTACAATGAGCAGTTCTTC
CASSGTGLAGASYNEQFF
>TRBJ2-2|NA|14|TRBV24-1|NA
TGTGCCACCAGTGCTCCTCCGAACACCGGGGAGCTGTTTTTT
CATSAPPNTGELFF
>TRBJ1-3|NA|17|TRBV9|NA
TGTGCCAGCAGCGTAGACTTAGGCCGGAGCTCTGGAAACACCATATATTTT
CASSVDLGRSSGNTIYF
>TRBJ2-7|once|15|TRBV7-9|TRBD1
TGTGCCAGCAGTCAAGCCGGGACAGGGGGCTACGAGCAGTACTTC
CASSQAGTGGYEQYF
>TRBJ1-2|NA|13|TRBV12-3/TRBV12-4|TRBD1
TGTGCCAGCAGTAGGGGGCTTAACTATGGCTACACCTTC
CASSRGLNYGYTF
>TRBJ2-1|once|13|TRBV5-1|NA
TGCGCCAGCAGCTCGGAGGCCTACAATGAGCAGTTCTTC
CASSSEAYNEQFF
>TRBJ2-4|NA|19|TRBV11-2|TRBD2
TGTGCCAGCAGCTTAGTTGTCGGCGGGGGGGGCGCTCCCAAAAACATTCAGTACTTC
CASSLVVGGGGAPKNIQYF
>TRBJ1-2|NA|16|TRBV6-6|TRBD1
TGTGCCAGCAGTCTCCTGACAGGGGCCATTAACTATGGCTACACCTTC
CASSLLTGAINYGYTF
>TRBJ1-5|NA|15|TRBV28|NA
TGTGCCAGCATCCTGGGGCCTCTTAGCAATCAGTCCCAGCATTTT
CASILGPLSNQSQHF
>TRBJ1-2|NA|14|TRBV5-1|TRBD1
TGCGCCAGCAGCTTAGGACAGGGCGGCTATGGCTACACCTTC
CASSLGQGGYGYTF
>TRBJ1-1|NA|14|TRBV7-9|NA
TGTGCCAGCAGCACAAGACAGATGAACACTGAAGCTTTCTTT
CASSTRQMNTEAFF
>TRBJ1-5|NA|16|TRBV4-3|NA
TGCGCCAGCAGCCCAAACAGGGTCGGGGGCAATCAGCCCCAGCATTTT
CASSPNRVGGNQPQHF
>TRBJ2-5|NA|13|TRBV5-6|TRBD2
TGTGCCAGCAGCTTGATGGGACTAGGGGCCCAGTACTTC
CASSLMGLGAQYF
>TRBJ1-4|NA|15|TRBV5-6|TRBD1
TGTGCCAGCAGCCTAGGACAGGGTGCTAATGAAAAGCTGTTTTTT
CASSLGQGANEKLFF
>TRBJ2-3|NA|13|TRBV18|NA
TGTGCCAGCTCACCGGCAAGCACAGATACGCAGTATTTT
CASSPASTDTQYF
>TRBJ1-1|NA|14|TRBV5-1|NA
TGCGCCAGCAGCTCCCATCAGTCGAACACTGAAGCTTTCTTT
CASSSHQSNTEAFF
>TRBJ1-3|NA|16|TRBV21-1|NA
TGTGCCAGCAGCAAAGGGGGGCATCTCTCTGGAAACACCATATATTTT
CASSKGGHLSGNTIYF
>TRBJ1-5|once|12|TRBV6-7|TRBD1
TGTGCCAACACTAAGGGGGCTCAGCCCCAGCATTTT
CANTKGAQPQHF
>TRBJ2-3|NA|15|TRBV6-5|TRBD2
TGTGCCAGCAGTTTAAGCGGGGTGGGCACAGATACGCAGTATTTT
CASSLSGVGTDTQYF
>TRBJ2-3|NA|17|TRBV4-3|TRBD2
TGCGCCAGCAGCCAAGGTAGCGGGGTGTATAGCACAGATACGCAGTATTTT
CASSQGSGVYSTDTQYF
>TRBJ2-1|NA|16|TRBV7-9|TRBD2
TGTGCCAGCAGCTTGGGGACTAGCGGGAGGACGAGTGAGCAGTTCTTC
CASSLGTSGRTSEQFF
>TRBJ1-3|NA|13|TRBV10-3|NA
TGTGCCATCAGTGGACAGTCGGGAAACACCATATATTTT
CAISGQSGNTIYF
>TRBJ1-1|NA|13|TRBV25-1|NA
TGTGCCAGCAGTTACAGGGTGGGCACTGAAGCTTTCTTT
CASSYRVGTEAFF
>TRBJ1-1|NA|14|TRBV28|NA
TGTGCCAGCAGTTTGCCGACTATGAACACTGAAGCTTTCTTT
CASSLPTMNTEAFF
>TRBJ2-7|once|15|TRBV27|TRBD2
TGTGCCAGCAGTCCGTCTCGGGGGGGGTGGTACGAGCAGTACTTC
CASSPSRGGWYEQYF
>TRBJ2-7|NA|11|TRBV6-2/TRBV6-3|NA
TGTGCCAGCAGTTACCTATACGAGCAGTACTTC
CASSYLYEQYF
>TRBJ1-2|NA|15|TRBV27|NA
TGTGCCAGCAGTTCCCCCTCCGGCGGGAACTATGGCTACACCTTC
CASSSPSGGNYGYTF
>TRBJ2-7|once|14|TRBV9|NA
TGTGCCAGCAGCGTAGGGACAGATCCCTACGAGCAGTACTTC
CASSVGTDPYEQYF
>TRBJ2-1|NA|11|TRBV12-3/TRBV12-4|NA
TGTGCCAGCAGCCCTGGACAGTCACAGTTCTTC
CASSPGQSQFF
>TRBJ1-2|few|13|TRBV2|TRBD1
TGTGCCAGCAAACAGGGGGCCAACTATGGCTACACCTTC
CASKQGANYGYTF
>TRBJ1-2|NA|12|TRBV25-1|TRBD1
TGTGCCAGCAGTAGGTCAGGGGGTGGCTACACCTTC
CASSRSGGGYTF
>TRBJ1-2|NA|14|TRBV6-1|NA
TGTGCCAGCAGTGAAGACCCAAACAGGGTTGGCTACACCTTC
CASSEDPNRVGYTF
>TRBJ2-7|NA|15|TRBV5-1|TRBD1
TGCGCCAGCAGCTCCACCCCCGGGACAGACTACGAGCAGTACTTC
CASSSTPGTDYEQYF
>TRBJ2-4|NA|13|TRBV2|NA
TGTGCCAGCCGGACTATAGCCAAAAACATTCAGTACTTC
CASRTIAKNIQYF
>TRBJ2-3|NA|14|TRBV10-3|TRBD1
TGTGCCATCAATGAGGGGGCGAGCACAGATACGCAGTATTTT
CAINEGASTDTQYF
>TRBJ1-2|NA|14|TRBV19|NA
TGTGCCAGTAGTATTCGACAGGATGACCCTGGCTACACCTTC
CASSIRQDDPGYTF
>TRBJ2-3|NA|13|TRBV19|NA
TGTGCCACGATGCGAATCGACACAGATACGCAGTATTTT
CATMRIDTDTQYF
>TRBJ2-6|once|13|TRBV9|NA
TGTGCCAGCAGCGTAGCGGGGGCCAACGTCCTGACTTTC
CASSVAGANVLTF
>TRBJ2-3|NA|16|TRBV7-9|TRBD2
TGTGCCAGCAGCTTCCGCGGGACTAGCGGCACAGATACGCAGTATTTT
CASSFRGTSGTDTQYF
>TRBJ1-1|once|17|TRBV27|NA
TGTGCCAGCAGTTTATCGGTGGGGCCACCCATGAACACTGAAGCTTTCTTT
CASSLSVGPPMNTEAFF
>TRBJ1-1|NA|13|TRBV7-9|NA
TGTGCCAGCAGCTTAGGGGGGGTCACTGAAGCTTTCTTT
CASSLGGVTEAFF
>TRBJ2-7|NA|17|TRBV7-2|TRBD2
TGTGCCAGCAGCTTAAGGTTAGCGGGGGGCTCCTCTGACGAGCAGTACTTC
CASSLRLAGGSSDEQYF
>TRBJ2-7|NA|15|TRBV3-1/TRBV3-2|TRBD2
TGTGCCAGCAGCCAAGGGTTAGCGGGCGGCTACGAGCAGTACTTC
CASSQGLAGGYEQYF
>TRBJ1-5|few|18|TRBV10-3|TRBD1
TGTGCCATCAGTGAGTCAATAGACAGGGGGGGTAGCAATCAGCCCCAGCATTTT
CAISESIDRGGSNQPQHF
>TRBJ2-3|once|14|TRBV5-1|TRBD1
TGCGCCAGCAGCCTGGGACAGGGAGCAGATACGCAGTATTTT
CASSLGQGADTQYF